A single sample gave rise to the 28 T cell receptor beta chains below, sequenced in a study of blood T cell repertoires in COVID-19 (dated by TCRdb to about 2020). The receptor library was made with the immunoSEQ multiplex PCR assay. TCRdb mirrors the immuneACCESS table, restricted to in-frame sequences. Some clones are absent from its copies; in checked studies, under half trace to an unresolved V gene, and the reason for the others is unknown. This sample gives approximately 260,000 clones in total; 87% of them show up just once. 6% to 7% of the sample is held by the ten biggest clonotypes. The sample taken for sequencing was PBMCs or T cells enriched from blood (not recorded which). Receptors were obtained from a woman in her thirties with acute COVID-19.

The V call is TRBV28, the J call TRBJ2-5; the D gene is possibly TRBD2 (6 bases). CDR3 size: 14 residues. Looked up from germline, CDR1 is MDHEN and CDR2 is SYDVKM. V lost 10 bases and J 6 bases, leaving 21 bases between the germline ends. In DNA, the CDR3 is TGTGCCACTCACGAAAATGAGGGGAGGCAGACCCAGTACTTC. Translated, it gives CATHENEGRQTQYF. Full variable domain (outside the CDR3, taken from reference TRBV28 and TRBJ2-5): DVKVTQSSRYLVKRTGEKVFLECVQDMDHENMFWYRQDPGLGLRLIYFSYDVKMKEKGDIPEGYSVSREKKERFSLILESASTNQTSMYLCATHENEGRQTQYFGPGTRLLVL.

This clone was seen a single time. The rearrangement uses TRBV7-2 and TRBJ1-2, with TRBD1 matching 8 bases. Germline lookup yields CDR1 SGHTA and CDR2 FQGNSA. V trimming: 2 bases; J trimming: 7 bases; junction bases outside the gene matches: 3. This CDR3 contains 13 residues. The DNA of the CDR3 is TGTGCCAGCAGCTTACAGGGGGCGGTTGGCTACACCTTC. This gives the protein CASSLQGAVGYTF.

The rearrangement links TRBV2 to TRBJ1-4, with 7 bases matching TRBD1. The CDR3 contains 16 residues. The J segment lost 3 bases and the V segment lost 3 bases, leaving 7 bases of the junction unmatched. Germline-derived CDR1 and CDR2 are SNHLY and FYNNEI. CDR3 nucleotides: TGTGCCAGCAGTGAGGGGACAGCAAAATCTAATGAAAAACTGTTTTTT. It translates to CASSEGTAKSNEKLFF.

The chain carries TRBV7-2 and TRBJ1-1, with 7 bases that match TRBD1. There are 15 residues in the CDR3. Germline V CDR1 and CDR2: SGHTA, FQGNSA. V trimming: 2 bases; J trimming: 5 bases; junction bases outside the gene matches: 8. CDR3 bases: TGTGCCAGCAGCTTATTGGCCGCACAGGGGACTGAAGCTTTCTTT. Protein: CASSLLAAQGTEAFF.

The CDR3 DNA follows: TGTGCCAGCAGCCAACTACAGGGGGGCCGTAACTATGGCTACACCTTC. It is translated as CASSQLQGGRNYGYTF. The rearrangement links TRBV14 to TRBJ1-2, with 8 nucleotides matching TRBD1. The CDR3 covers 16 residues. CDR1 and CDR2 from the germline V gene are SGHDN and FVKESK. Trimming removed 2 bases from V and 1 base from J; junction bases left unmatched: 6.

The chain links TRBV4-1 to TRBJ2-7, with 7 bases aligning to TRBD1. The junction had 11 bases not matched to a gene; V was cut back by 0 bases and J by 3 bases. CDR1 is MGHRA, CDR2 YSYEKL, per germline. The CDR3 covers 17 residues. CDR3 DNA sequence: TGCGCCAGCAGCCAAGAAGGACAGGAGGTACGGGGCTACGAGCAGTACTTC. Its protein product is CASSQEGQEVRGYEQYF.

The CDR3 nucleotides read TGTGCCAGCAGCTTAAATCCCCGGGACAAGGAGACCCAGTACTTC. This translates into CASSLNPRDKETQYF. The chain employs TRBV7-8 and TRBJ2-5; D is perhaps TRBD1 (6 bases). This CDR3 contains 15 residues. The germline gives CDR1 SGHVS, CDR2 FQNEAQ. With 2 bases removed from V and 5 bases from J, the gap between germline ends came to 15 bases.

The chain has TRBV28 and TRBJ1-6, with 7 bases matching TRBD1. This CDR3 region has 15 residues. Germline assignment: CDR1 MDHEN and CDR2 SYDVKM. The trim removed 6 bases at V and 2 bases at J, leaving 4 bases unmatched. CDR3 loop: CASRTQGTYNSPLHF. CDR3 in DNA: TGTGCCAGCAGGACACAGGGGACCTATAATTCACCCCTCCACTTT.

The chain couples TRBV5-6 to TRBJ2-1; TRBD2 matches 10 bases. This CDR3 comprises 15 residues. CDR1 is SGHDT and CDR2 is YYEEEE in the germline V gene. The junction had 4 bases not matched to a gene; V was cut back by 3 bases and J by 4 bases. The DNA of the CDR3 is TGTGCCAGCAGCTCTTTACTAGCGGGGTACAATGAGCAGTTCTTC. It yields the protein CASSSLLAGYNEQFF.

The chain joins TRBV10-3 to TRBJ1-5; possibly TRBD1 for D (5 bases). The length of the CDR3 is 14 residues. CDR1 ENHRY and CDR2 SYGVKD come from the germline V gene. Trimming shortened V by 3 bases and J by 9 bases, and 15 bases separated the two germline ends. The CDR3 protein is CAISDLGGDAPQHF. DNA of the CDR3: TGTGCCATCAGTGATTTGGGGGGGGATGCGCCCCAGCATTTT.

Turning to this clone: This sample includes further DNA sequences coding for the same CDR3. The chain joins TRBV5-1 to TRBJ2-2; TRBD1 agrees at 9 bases. Looked up from germline, CDR1 is SGHRS and CDR2 is YFSETQ. The junction had 2 bases not matched to a gene; V was cut back by 1 base and J by 7 bases. This CDR3 region has 14 residues. The CDR3 sequence is CASSLTGGGGELFF. As DNA, the CDR3 is TGCGCCAGCAGCTTGACAGGGGGCGGCGGGGAGCTGTTTTTT.

The CDR3 nucleotides read TGTGCCAGCACCCGGACCCAGGGTAATTCACCCCTCCACTTT. Protein product: CASTRTQGNSPLHF. V gene TRBV3-1 (or the pseudogene TRBV3-2) combines with J gene TRBJ1-6; possible D gene TRBD1, 5 bases. Trimming took 7 bases from V and 6 from J, leaving 13 bases between them. Per germline, CDR1 LGHDT and CDR2 YNNKEL (reference sequence). The CDR3 is 14 amino acids.

The rearrangement uses TRBV29-1 and TRBJ1-1; no clear D gene. CDR3 length equals 13 residues. CDR1 is SQVTM, CDR2 ANQGSEA, per germline. V was shortened by 4 bases and J by 1 base, with 10 bases between the two germline ends. CDR3: CSVGAAGNTEAFF. Written as DNA, the CDR3 is TGCAGCGTTGGAGCGGCAGGGAACACTGAAGCTTTCTTT.

The V call is TRBV7-6, the J call TRBJ2-1; 9 bases map to TRBD2. The J segment lost 3 bases and the V segment lost 1 base, leaving 4 bases of the junction unmatched. CDR3 length equals 16 residues. Germline CDR1 is SGHVS and CDR2 is FNYEAQ. Here the CDR3 reads CASSLDVREGYNEQFF. The DNA for the CDR3 is TGTGCCAGCAGCTTAGATGTGCGGGAGGGCTACAATGAGCAGTTCTTC.

The chain employs TRBV19 and TRBJ2-1; 15 bases are shared with TRBD2. The V and J ends lost 7 bases and 4 bases, in that order; junction bases with no gene match: 8. This CDR3 comprises 17 residues. Germline assignment: CDR1 LNHDA and CDR2 SQIVND (reference sequence). Here the CDR3 DNA reads TGTGCCAGTAAGGGACTAGCGGGGGGCTTCGGGTACAATGAGCAGTTCTTC. It translates to CASKGLAGGFGYNEQFF.

V and J are TRBV3-1 (or the pseudogene TRBV3-2) and TRBJ2-4; tentative D call: TRBD2 (6 bases). The ends were cut back, 1 base at V and 1 base at J, with 11 bases in the middle. The CDR3 has 16 amino acids. Germline CDR1 is LGHDT and CDR2 is YNNKEL (reference sequence). The CDR3 sequence is CASSQVAGTAKNIQYF. CDR3 nucleotides: TGTGCCAGCAGCCAAGTGGCGGGGACGGCCAAAAACATTCAGTACTTC.

The rearrangement joins TRBV5-4 to TRBJ2-2, with D hard to call. Trimming removed 0 bases from V and 1 base from J, with 10 bases in between. CDR1 and CDR2 (germline): SGHNT, YYREEE (reference sequence). CDR3 length: 16 residues. The CDR3 nucleotides read TGTGCCAGCAGCTTGGCTGGCTCATTGAACACCGGGGAGCTGTTTTTT. It specifies CASSLAGSLNTGELFF.

DNA for the CDR3: TGTGCCAGCAGTCCCGGGGCGGGGGCACAAGATACGCAGTATTTT. Protein: CASSPGAGAQDTQYF. The chain combines TRBV7-8 with TRBJ2-3, with D tentatively TRBD2 (7 bases). CDR3 length equals 15 residues. Trimming pared 6 bases from V and 5 bases from J, leaving 18 bases between. Germline CDR1 and CDR2: SGHVS and FQNEAQ. Combining the CDR3 with reference TRBV7-8 and TRBJ2-3 gives the whole variable domain GAGVSQSPRYKVAKRGQDVALRCDPISGHVSLFWYQQALGQGPEFLTYFQNEAQLDKSGLPSDRFFAERPEGSVSTLKIQRTQQEDSAVYLCASSPGAGAQDTQYFGPGTRLTVL.

The chain employs TRBV6-5 and TRBJ1-5; the match to TRBD1 covers 7 bases. J gave up 4 bases and V 6 bases, and 9 bases lay outside the gene matches. Germline assignment: CDR1 MNHEY and CDR2 SVGAGI. This CDR3 contains 15 residues. In DNA form, the CDR3 reads TGTGCCAGCAGGGCTGACAGGGTGTGGAATCAGCCCCAGCATTTT. Translated, it gives CASRADRVWNQPQHF.

The chain employs TRBV24-1 and TRBJ1-6; D possibly corresponds to TRBD1 (5 bases). Looked up from germline, CDR1 is KGHDR and CDR2 is SFDVKD. V was cut by 2 bases and J by 7 bases, with 8 bases left in between. The CDR3 runs 14 residues. CDR3 sequence (DNA): TGTGCCACCAGTGATTCCGACAGAAATTCACCCCTCCACTTT. This gives the protein CATSDSDRNSPLHF.

The chain is built from TRBV19 and TRBJ2-2; TRBD2 matches at 12 bases. The ends lost 5 bases at V and 4 bases at J; junction bases unmatched: 5. From germline, CDR1 is LNHDA and CDR2 SQIVND (reference sequence). This CDR3 has 16 amino acids. This CDR3 is CASSLLAGGITGELFF. The CDR3 nucleotides are TGTGCCAGTAGTCTCCTAGCGGGGGGGATCACCGGGGAGCTGTTTTTT.

The V gene is TRBV7-9, the J gene TRBJ2-5; D ambiguous. Trimming took 1 base from V and 4 from J, leaving 7 bases between them. Germline CDR1 is SEHNR and CDR2 is FQNEAQ (reference sequence). The CDR3 sequence is 13 residues long. In DNA, the CDR3 is TGTGCCAGCAGCTTAGGGGCATTAGAGACCCAGTACTTC. This sequence encodes CASSLGALETQYF.

The V gene is TRBV13, the J gene TRBJ2-5; TRBD2 matches at 7 bases. CDR3 length: 19 amino acids. Germline lookup yields CDR1 PRHDT and CDR2 FYEKMQ (reference sequence). J was trimmed by 2 bases and V by 4 bases; bases with no gene match: 19. CDR3 nucleotide sequence: TGTGCCAGCAGCTCCTCGAATCCGCTACCGGGGGGACGGCAAGAGACCCAGTACTTC. This codes for CASSSSNPLPGGRQETQYF.

This clone qualifies as medium-sized (0.01 to 0.1%). The chain combines TRBV15 with TRBJ2-2, with 7 bases lining up with TRBD1. In germline, CDR1 is LNHNV, CDR2 YYDKDF (reference sequence). The CDR3 has 15 residues. With V trimmed by 6 bases and J by 3 bases, 7 bases remained unmatched. This CDR3 is CATRSLTGDTGELFF. CDR3 nucleotides: TGTGCCACCAGGAGTTTAACAGGGGACACCGGGGAGCTGTTTTTT.

V and J are TRBV7-2 and TRBJ2-7, with D possibly TRBD2 on 6 matching bases. The CDR3 has 16 amino acids. CDR1 is SGHTA and CDR2 is FQGNSA in the germline V gene. V was cut by 1 base and J by 6 bases, with 19 bases left in between. CDR3 in amino acids: CASSLGGSGVRGEQYF. The CDR3 coding sequence is TGTGCCAGCAGCTTAGGGGGGTCGGGAGTAAGGGGCGAGCAGTACTTC.

The V and J genes are TRBV3-1 (or the pseudogene TRBV3-2) and TRBJ1-2, with 11 nucleotides matching TRBD1. V shed 6 bases and J 7 bases; nucleotides not matched to a gene: 10. The CDR3 covers 15 residues. In germline, CDR1 is LGHDT, CDR2 YNNKEL (reference sequence). For the CDR3, the DNA is TGTGCCAGCAGTCACACTGGACAGGGGGCGCTTGGCTACACCTTC. This gives the protein CASSHTGQGALGYTF.

Regarding this clone: The sample carries other DNA sequences with the same CDR3. V gene TRBV5-1 combines with J gene TRBJ2-7; D is possibly TRBD1 (5 bases). The CDR3 totals 14 residues. From germline, CDR1 is SGHRS and CDR2 YFSETQ. V lost 0 bases to trimming and J lost 1 base, with 8 bases between them. The CDR3 coding sequence is TGCGCCAGCAGCTTGGGGCAGGGATCCTACGAGCAGTACTTC. The encoded protein is CASSLGQGSYEQYF.

The genes are TRBV19 and TRBJ1-2; D remains ambiguous. V was pared by 5 bases and J by 0 bases, with 7 bases between. The CDR3 is 13 amino acids. CDR1 LNHDA and CDR2 SQIVND come from the germline V gene (reference sequence). The CDR3 region has the DNA TGTGCCAGTAGTGACTTGACTAACTATGGCTACACCTTC. It encodes CASSDLTNYGYTF.